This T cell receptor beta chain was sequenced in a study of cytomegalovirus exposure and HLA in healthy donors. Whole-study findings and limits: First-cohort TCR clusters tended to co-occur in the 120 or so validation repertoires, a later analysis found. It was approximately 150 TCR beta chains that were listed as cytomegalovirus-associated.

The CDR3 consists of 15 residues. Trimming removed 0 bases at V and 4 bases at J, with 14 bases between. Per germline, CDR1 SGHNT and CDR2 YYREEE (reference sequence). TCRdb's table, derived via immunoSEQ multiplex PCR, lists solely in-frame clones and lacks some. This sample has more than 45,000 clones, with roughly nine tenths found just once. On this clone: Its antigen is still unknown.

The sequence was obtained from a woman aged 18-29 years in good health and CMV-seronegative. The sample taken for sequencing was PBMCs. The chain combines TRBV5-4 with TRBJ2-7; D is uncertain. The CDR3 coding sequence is TGTGCCAGCAGCTTGGAGCCACAGAGAGAATACGAGCAGTACTTC. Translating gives CASSLEPQREYEQYF.